Following are 23 T cell receptor beta chains from one sample sequenced in a study of OX40 agonist ivuxolimab in advanced cancers. Libraries were prepared by immunoSEQ multiplex PCR; TCRdb keeps only in-frame clonotypes and omits some of them. This table holds around 65,000 clones, 88% found once. This material consisted of CD4+ or CD8+ T cells sorted from blood, taken in a trial of the OX40 agonist ivuxolimab. The source is an adult with an advanced solid tumor such as melanoma, head and neck, liver or kidney cancer.

The rearrangement uses TRBV6-1 and TRBJ1-6; D remains ambiguous. The CDR3 length is 13 residues. CDR1 is MNHNS and CDR2 is SASEGT in the germline V gene. Trimming shortened V by 4 bases and J by 6 bases, and 7 bases separated the two germline ends. The CDR3 reads CASSGTGNSPLHF. As DNA, the CDR3 is TGTGCCAGCAGTGGGACCGGTAATTCACCCCTCCACTTT.

The chain links TRBV5-1 to TRBJ1-4, with no clear D. The V and J ends lost 0 bases and 4 bases respectively, with 10 bases between them. Germline V lookup: CDR1 SGHRS, CDR2 YFSETQ. This CDR3 spans 15 amino acids. The DNA of the CDR3 is TGCGCCAGCAGCTTGGCAGCTGGGAATAATGAAAAACTGTTTTTT. This sequence encodes CASSLAAGNNEKLFF.

This rearrangement joins TRBV2 to TRBJ1-4; 7 bases line up with TRBD1. The CDR3 extends over 15 amino acids. V was clipped by 7 bases and J by 5 bases; unmatched bases: 10. Germline CDR1 SNHLY, CDR2 FYNNEI. The CDR3 reads CASIFQGQQNEKLFF. The DNA of the CDR3 is TGTGCCAGCATATTTCAGGGACAGCAGAATGAAAAACTGTTTTTT.

The V call is TRBV28, the J call TRBJ1-6; perhaps TRBD1 as D (5 bases). Germline V gene data show CDR1 as MDHEN and CDR2 as SYDVKM. The CDR3 length is 17 residues. The V end lost 4 bases, the J end lost 7 bases, and 20 bases lay between the germline ends. CDR3 DNA sequence: TGTGCCAGCAGTTCATACTATACCGGGACCCAAAATTCACCCCTCCACTTT. Translation: CASSSYYTGTQNSPLHF.

The rearrangement uses TRBV6-6 and TRBJ2-7; 9 nucleotides align to TRBD2. V lost 5 bases, J lost 7 bases, and 15 bases stayed unmatched. The CDR3 consists of 16 residues. Germline CDR1 is MNHNY and CDR2 is SVGAGI (reference sequence). CDR3 in amino acids: CASSNSAGGSFWEQYF. The CDR3 nucleotides are TGTGCCAGCAGTAATTCAGCGGGGGGTAGTTTTTGGGAGCAGTACTTC.

The chain links TRBV20-1 to TRBJ2-3; the D is unclear. This CDR3 spans 11 amino acids. Trimming left V 3 bases short and J 5 bases short, with 6 bases between. Germline assignment: CDR1 DFQATT and CDR2 SNEGSKA (reference sequence). The DNA for the CDR3 is TGCAGTGCTAGTAGGGAAGATACGCAGTATTTT. Protein product: CSASREDTQYF.

This clone showed up just once. The V and J genes are TRBV25-1 and TRBJ1-6, with D unresolved. Germline values: CDR1 MGHDK, CDR2 SYGVNS. Trimming pared 5 bases from V and 9 bases from J, leaving 20 bases between. The CDR3 runs to 16 residues. The CDR3 region is CASSPDAPSRSSPLHF. For the CDR3, the DNA is TGTGCCAGCAGTCCGGACGCCCCCTCCAGGAGTTCACCCCTCCACTTT.

V gene TRBV4-1 combines with J gene TRBJ2-1; 12 positions agree with TRBD2. This CDR3 is 18 amino acids long. Trimming at V came to 4 bases and at J to 2 bases, leaving 9 bases not matched to a gene. CDR1 MGHRA and CDR2 YSYEKL come from the germline V gene. CDR3 in DNA: TGCGCCAGCAGCCCTCGAGGGCTAGCGGGAGGGCCCTACAATGAGCAGTTCTTC. The encoded protein is CASSPRGLAGGPYNEQFF.

This chain connects TRBV5-1 to TRBJ2-6; no clear D. CDR1 is SGHRS and CDR2 is YFSETQ in the germline V gene. Trimming took off 6 bases at V and 1 base at J, with 11 bases between the two ends. The CDR3 sequence is 15 residues long. CDR3: CASNPSFSGANVLTF. The CDR3 region has the DNA TGCGCCAGCAACCCCAGTTTTTCTGGGGCCAACGTCCTGACTTTC.

CDR3 loop: CASSPWTGDEQYF. The CDR3 coding sequence is TGTGCCAGCAGCCCCTGGACAGGGGACGAGCAGTACTTC. This sequence joins TRBV7-9 and TRBJ2-7; 9 positions match TRBD1. V lost 5 bases to trimming and J lost 5 bases; unmatched junction nucleotides: 4. The CDR3 is 13 amino acids. Germline V lookup: CDR1 SEHNR, CDR2 FQNEAQ (reference sequence).

This chain links TRBV11-2 with TRBJ1-2; possibly TRBD1 for D (6 bases). Germline V gene data show CDR1 as SGHAT and CDR2 as FQNNGV. V lost 5 bases and J lost 4, with 14 bases in between. The CDR3 is 14 residues long. The CDR3 reads CASSPGGQSYGYTF. CDR3 DNA: TGTGCCAGCAGCCCCGGGGGGCAGTCCTATGGCTACACCTTC.

The CDR3 coding sequence is TGTGCCACCAGCAGAGATCGGCACACTGAAGCTTTCTTT. Protein product: CATSRDRHTEAFF. The chain couples TRBV15 to TRBJ1-1; D is unclear. Germline V CDR1 and CDR2: LNHNV, YYDKDF (reference sequence). V was pared by 0 bases and J by 3 bases, with 5 bases between. The CDR3 has 13 amino acids.

As concerns this clone: At one end, the junction sequence differs from germline, possibly due to a read error. The chain recombines TRBV4-1 with TRBJ1-5; no clear D gene. Per germline, CDR1 MGHRA and CDR2 YSYEKL. The CDR3 is made up of 18 amino acids. The CDR3 here is CASNQDPPETYSNQPQHF. The CDR3 coding sequence is TGCGCCAGCAACCAAGATCCCCCAGAAACTTATAGCAATCAGCCCCAGCATTTT.

The rearrangement links TRBV7-2 to TRBJ2-1; tentatively, D is TRBD1 or TRBD2 (5 bases each). The V end lost 1 base, the J end lost 11 bases, and 15 bases lay between the germline ends. The CDR3 has 14 amino acids. Germline loops: CDR1 SGHTA, CDR2 FQGNSA. DNA of the CDR3: TGTGCCAGCAGCTTAGAAGCCGTCGGGGCCCAGCAGTTCTTC. This gives the protein CASSLEAVGAQQFF. The full variable domain, its missing parts supplied by reference TRBV7-2 and TRBJ2-1, is GAGVSQSPSNKVTEKGKDVELRCDPISGHTALYWYRQSLGQGLEFLIYFQGNSAPDKSGLPSDRFSAERTGGSVSTLTIQRTQQEDSAVYLCASSLEAVGAQQFFGPGTRLTVL.

The V and J genes are TRBV5-6 and TRBJ1-6; D ambiguous. The CDR3 totals 16 residues. Per the germline V gene, CDR1 is SGHDT and CDR2 is YYEEEE. V shed 3 bases and J shed 8 bases, with 18 bases lying between them. DNA for the CDR3: TGTGCCAGCAGCTCCCCCGGCGGCCTCCCCTATTCACCCCTCCACTTT. Translated, it gives CASSSPGGLPYSPLHF.

Only a few counts were recorded for this clone. The rearrangement uses TRBV18 and TRBJ1-5; D might be TRBD1 (5 bases). The CDR3 covers 14 residues. V was shortened by 6 bases and J by 7 bases, with 16 bases between the two germline ends. Germline V gene data show CDR1 as KGHSH and CDR2 as LQKENI. The CDR3 region has the DNA TGTGCCAGCTCGCCCTCGGGAGGGGTCCAGCCCCAGCATTTT. As protein: CASSPSGGVQPQHF.

This rearrangement joins TRBV10-3 to TRBJ2-5; TRBD1 matches 12 bases. Germline CDR1 reads ENHRY; CDR2 reads SYGVKD. J lost 4 bases, V lost 6 bases, and 6 bases had no gene match. The CDR3 length is 15 residues. The CDR3 reads CAISQGQGAGETQYF. The DNA for the CDR3 is TGTGCCATCAGCCAGGGACAGGGGGCGGGAGAGACCCAGTACTTC.

This sequence joins TRBV6-1 and TRBJ2-3; TRBD1 agrees at 9 bases. There are 15 residues in the CDR3. Germline trimming cut 6 bases from V and 5 bases from J; bases unmatched to any gene: 9. Germline V gene sequence: CDR1 MNHNS, CDR2 SASEGT. CDR3 loop: CASSPGQGGVDTQYF. The CDR3 bases are TGTGCCAGCAGCCCGGGACAGGGAGGAGTAGATACGCAGTATTTT.

The V gene is TRBV10-3, the J gene TRBJ1-1, with no clear D. From germline, CDR1 is ENHRY and CDR2 SYGVKD. The CDR3 is 16 residues long. V was trimmed by 7 bases and J by 1 base, leaving 19 bases between them. The CDR3 protein is CAITRVLGGKNTEAFF. CDR3 DNA: TGTGCCATCACTCGGGTACTGGGCGGCAAGAACACTGAAGCTTTCTTT.

The CDR3 reads CASSERGRANEKLFF. Here the CDR3 DNA reads TGTGCCAGCAGTGAACGCGGCAGGGCAAATGAAAAACTGTTTTTT. The genes are TRBV6-1 and TRBJ1-4, with a possible D match to TRBD1 (5 bases). The germline CDR1 and CDR2 sequences are MNHNS and SASEGT. This CDR3 has 15 amino acids. V was shortened by 2 bases and J by 5 bases, with 12 bases between the two germline ends.

This chain joins TRBV6-5 and TRBJ2-7; D is uncertain. Germline assignment: CDR1 MNHEY and CDR2 SVGAGI. This CDR3 is built from 11 residues. V lost 6 bases, J lost 2 bases, and 5 bases lay in between. CDR3 residues: CASSLTYEQYF. The CDR3 coding sequence is TGTGCCAGCAGCCTAACCTACGAGCAGTACTTC.

The rearrangement uses TRBV5-4 and TRBJ1-1, with 8 bases matching TRBD1. The CDR3 contains 14 residues. The germline gives CDR1 SGHNT, CDR2 YYREEE (reference sequence). With V trimmed by 2 bases and J by 3 bases, 3 bases remained unmatched. CDR3 sequence (DNA): TGTGCCAGCAGCTTCCCAGGGGGCGACACTGAAGCTTTCTTT. Its translation is CASSFPGGDTEAFF. The whole variable domain, filled in from reference TRBV5-4 and TRBJ1-1, reads ETGVTQSPTHLIKTRGQQVTLRCSSQSGHNTVSWYQQALGQGPQFIFQYYREEENGRGNFPPRFSGLQFPNYSSELNVNALELDDSALYLCASSFPGGDTEAFFGQGTRLTVV.

The rearrangement joins TRBV5-1 to TRBJ2-3, with D possibly being TRBD2 (6 bases). Germline CDR1 and CDR2: SGHRS and YFSETQ. Trimming stripped 0 bases from V and 3 bases from J, with 8 bases between. This CDR3 contains 14 residues. CDR3 residues: CASSLAAGTDTQYF. In DNA, the CDR3 is TGCGCCAGCAGCTTGGCTGCGGGGACAGATACGCAGTATTTT.